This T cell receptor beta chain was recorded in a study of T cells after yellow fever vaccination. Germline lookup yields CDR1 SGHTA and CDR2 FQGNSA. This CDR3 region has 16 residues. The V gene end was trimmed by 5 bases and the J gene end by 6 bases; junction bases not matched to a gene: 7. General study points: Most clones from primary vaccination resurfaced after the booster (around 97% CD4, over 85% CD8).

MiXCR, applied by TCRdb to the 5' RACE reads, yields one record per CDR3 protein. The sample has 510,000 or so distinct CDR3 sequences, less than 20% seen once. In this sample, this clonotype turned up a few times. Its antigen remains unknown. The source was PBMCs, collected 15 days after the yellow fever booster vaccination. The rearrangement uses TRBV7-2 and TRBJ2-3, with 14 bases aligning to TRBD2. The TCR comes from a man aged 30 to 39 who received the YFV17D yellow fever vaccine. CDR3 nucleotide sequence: TGTGCCAGCAGCCTGGGACTAGCGGGAGAGGGGGATACGCAGTATTTT. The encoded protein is CASSLGLAGEGDTQYF.